This T cell receptor (beta chain) comes out of a study of GPR56 and killer-like receptors on CD4 memory cells (dated by TCRdb to the late 2010s). In the study overall: The study proposed that the stepwise gain of KLRB1, KLRG1, GPR56 and finally KLRF1 marks human CD4+ memory T-cell differentiation and cytokine production potential. The study described its healthy blood donors as age-matched to the liver disease patients, who had a median age of around 70 years. What the research found in general, with its limitations: Rather than full repertoires, only the 100 most expanded clones per population were included in the diversity and similarity analyses. Overlap of TCR repertoires was observed especially between the late populations 4 and 5, and partly population 3. The authors took the finding that clones dominating late populations 4 and 5 were also present in early populations 1 and 2 as evidence for linear differentiation. Low clonal frequency was observed in the marker-negative population, and a progressive increase in clonal frequency, with a corresponding decrease in TCRbeta diversity, was observed along the proposed pathway.

Note on this clonotype: Its antigen remains unidentified.

For sequencing, an Illumina HiSeq 2500 was employed. The recombined TCRbeta locus was amplified by a previously published PCR protocol to build sequencing libraries. The study's processing was this. Any read whose average quality score fell below 30 was discarded, and IMSEQ was used to process the reads that remained. Each clonotype was defined by Vbeta gene, Jbeta gene and CDR3 amino acid sequence. Repertoire overlap between populations was quantified with the Morisita-Horn index computed on the top 100 expanded clones. Clonal diversity was assessed with Rényi diversity profiles calculated on the top 100 expanded clones. Based on TCRdb reprocessing of the reads, there is one entry per CDR3 protein sequence, and DNA is missing. The V and J calls reflect TCRdb's pipeline rather than the authors' work. This sample's table contains more than 2,000 distinct CDR3 sequences. The ten largest clonotypes hold 4% of the sample.

Before TCRbeta sequencing, fluorescence-activated cell sorting was used to enrich five KLR/GPR56-defined CD4+ populations. To test whether memory differentiation follows a linear pathway, the researchers sequenced TCRbeta repertoires from five CD4+ T-cell subsets, each defined by expression of KLRB1, KLRG1, GPR56 and KLRF1. TCR-sequenced cells came from peripheral blood of healthy control individuals, reported as five donors in the TCRbeta analysis figure. Heparinized peripheral blood was collected and all samples were processed within one hour of retrieval. To isolate peripheral blood mononuclear cells, blood was diluted 1:2 in PBS and put through Biocoll density gradient centrifugation at room temperature. Before flow sorting, CD4+ T cells were enriched from freshly isolated PBMCs by magnetic sorting with anti-CD4 MicroBeads. A BD FACSAria II was used to sort CD4+ T cells enriched from PBMCs of healthy donors according to marker expression. Surface staining used anti-KLRB1 clone 191B8, anti-KLRF1 clone 4A4.D10 and anti-KLRG1 clone REA261 antibodies from Miltenyi Biotec.

The material sequenced was memory CD4+ T cells from blood. The receptor was derived from a human donor in good health.

The CDR3 region reads CASRGTGDYGYTF. The chain uses TRBV28 and TRBJ1-2; TCRdb calls TRBD1, which cannot be checked without DNA. The cysteine opens and the phenylalanine closes a CDR3 of 13 amino acids. Only the protein is available. Based on the germline V gene, the CDR1 and CDR2 sequences are MDHEN and SYDVKM.